A single sample gave rise to the 16 T cell receptor beta chains below, sequenced in a study of identical twins. TCRdb used MiXCR to reprocess the 5' RACE reads, holding one entry per CDR3 protein. The table shows 540,000 or so distinct CDR3 sequences, with around 24% occurring only once. These data were likewise used in another study, on yellow fever vaccine responses in identical twins.

Material: CD4+ T cells sorted from blood. The receptors were gathered from a woman younger than 35 in good health.

The J gene is TRBJ2-1, the V gene TRBV28; 9 positions agree with TRBD1. In germline, CDR1 is MDHEN, CDR2 SYDVKM. Germline trimming cut 7 bases from V and 8 bases from J; bases unmatched to any gene: 9. CDR3 size: 14 residues. The CDR3 region is CASTPGQGLYEQFF. As DNA, the CDR3 is TGTGCCAGCACCCCGGGACAGGGCCTCTATGAGCAGTTCTTC.

This clonotype was seen only a few times. This chain connects TRBV5-1 to TRBJ2-7, with D maybe TRBD1 (6 bases). The length of the CDR3 is 15 residues. V shed 3 bases and J shed 2 bases, with 15 bases lying between them. Germline V CDR1 and CDR2: SGHRS, YFSETQ. This CDR3 reads CASSWDGDMTYEQYF. CDR3 nucleotide sequence: TGCGCCAGCAGCTGGGACGGGGACATGACCTACGAGCAGTACTTC.

The rearrangement uses TRBV20-1 and TRBJ2-1; 7 nucleotides match TRBD1. The J segment lost 7 bases and the V segment lost 4 bases, leaving 7 bases of the junction unmatched. Germline loops: CDR1 DFQATT, CDR2 SNEGSKA (reference sequence). This CDR3 is built from 13 residues. CDR3 amino acids: CSATRTGVNEQFF. The CDR3 nucleotides are TGCAGTGCTACCCGGACAGGTGTGAATGAGCAGTTCTTC.

The rearrangement uses TRBV28 and TRBJ2-1, with 8 positions matching TRBD2. V dropped 5 bases and J dropped 0; count of bases not matched to a gene: 9. In germline, CDR1 is MDHEN, CDR2 SYDVKM. The CDR3 is made up of 17 amino acids. The CDR3 sequence is CASSTLLAESSYNEQFF. DNA for the CDR3: TGTGCCAGCAGTACCCTACTAGCGGAAAGCTCCTACAATGAGCAGTTCTTC. The whole variable domain, filled in from reference TRBV28 and TRBJ2-1, reads DVKVTQSSRYLVKRTGEKVFLECVQDMDHENMFWYRQDPGLGLRLIYFSYDVKMKEKGDIPEGYSVSREKKERFSLILESASTNQTSMYLCASSTLLAESSYNEQFFGPGTRLTVL.

The rearrangement uses TRBV15 and TRBJ1-1; possibly TRBD1 for D (5 bases). This CDR3 contains 14 residues. Per germline, CDR1 LNHNV and CDR2 YYDKDF (reference sequence). The V gene lost 0 bases and the J gene lost 5 bases, with 10 bases spanning the gap. CDR3 bases: TGTGCCACCAGCAGAGATCTGGAGGGGACTGAAGCTTTCTTT. Its translation: CATSRDLEGTEAFF.

The rearrangement links TRBV7-6 to TRBJ2-1; D is perhaps TRBD2 (6 bases). The CDR3 is made up of 14 amino acids. Trimming cost V 1 base and J 3 bases, with 7 bases left between them. CDR1 SGHVS and CDR2 FNYEAQ come from the germline V gene. The CDR3 DNA follows: TGTGCCAGCAGCTTAGTGCGGGACTACAATGAGCAGTTCTTC. Amino acid sequence: CASSLVRDYNEQFF. Full variable domain (missing parts from reference TRBV7-6 and TRBJ2-1): GAGVSQSPRYKVTKRGQDVALRCDPISGHVSLYWYRQALGQGPEFLTYFNYEAQQDKSGLPNDRFSAERPEGSISTLTIQRTEQRDSAMYRCASSLVRDYNEQFFGPGTRLTVL.

This clonotype was counted only a few times. The chain carries TRBV20-1 and TRBJ2-1, with D perhaps being TRBD1 or TRBD2 (5 bases each). The germline gives CDR1 DFQATT, CDR2 SNEGSKA (reference sequence). V gave up 8 bases and J gave up 1 base, with 18 bases separating them. The CDR3 consists of 15 residues. The CDR3 DNA is TGCAGTTCCAGGGACCCAACGAGGTCCTACAATGAGCAGTTCTTC. This translates into CSSRDPTRSYNEQFF.

This sequence joins TRBV6-6 and TRBJ1-1; D unclear. The CDR3 totals 13 residues. Germline V lookup: CDR1 MNHNY, CDR2 SVGAGI (reference sequence). Between the trimmed V and J ends, which lost 7 bases and 6 bases, there was a span of 15 bases. CDR3 loop: CASIGGRGSEAFF. Written as DNA, the CDR3 is TGTGCCAGCATTGGCGGACGGGGTTCTGAAGCTTTCTTT.

The rearrangement joins TRBV11-2 to TRBJ2-1; 8 nucleotides line up with TRBD2. The CDR3 is 16 residues long. The junction had 8 bases not matched to a gene; V was cut back by 0 bases and J by 7 bases. Germline values: CDR1 SGHAT, CDR2 FQNNGV. The CDR3 sequence: CASSLELREGGNEQFF. DNA of the CDR3: TGTGCCAGCAGCTTAGAGTTACGGGAGGGAGGTAATGAGCAGTTCTTC.

This rearrangement joins TRBV12-3 or TRBV12-4 to TRBJ2-7; TRBD1 might be the D (5 bases). V was trimmed by 8 bases and J by 5 bases, leaving 10 bases between them. The CDR3 extends over 11 amino acids. CDR3 nucleotide sequence: TGTGCCAGCGGCTGGGGCAACGAGCAGTACTTC. This translates into CASGWGNEQYF.

This clonotype came up a few times. The chain uses TRBV7-8 and TRBJ2-5, with D perhaps TRBD2 (5 bases). V lost 5 bases to trimming and J lost 5 bases, with 12 bases between them. Germline CDR1 reads SGHVS; CDR2 reads FQNEAQ. The CDR3 sequence is 13 residues long. The CDR3 DNA follows: TGTGCCAGCAGCCCATTCCCGGGGGAGACCCAGTACTTC. This encodes CASSPFPGETQYF.

This clonotype was detected only a few times. The CDR3, as DNA: TGCAGCGCTGGTGGTATAGAGCAGTTCTTC. This translates into CSAGGIEQFF. V and J are TRBV29-1 and TRBJ2-1; unclear D gene. The germline CDR1 and CDR2 sequences are SQVTM and ANQGSEA. Trimming shortened V by 7 bases and J by 10 bases, and 11 bases separated the two germline ends. The CDR3 loop spans 10 amino acids.

This clonotype appeared a few times. The genes are TRBV7-3 and TRBJ2-1, with no clear D. CDR1 and CDR2 (germline): SGHTA, FQGTGA. The length of the CDR3 is 17 residues. Deletions cut 3 bases from V and 0 bases from J, with 15 bases between. CDR3 in DNA: TGTGCCAGCAGCTTTAGGAGTCGAAGCGACTCCTACAATGAGCAGTTCTTC. This sequence encodes CASSFRSRSDSYNEQFF.

In its sample, this clonotype was seen a few times. The chain recombines TRBV5-1 with TRBJ2-3, with 7 nucleotides matching TRBD2. Per germline, CDR1 SGHRS and CDR2 YFSETQ. V lost 5 bases to trimming and J lost 8 bases; unmatched junction nucleotides: 14. The CDR3 covers 15 residues. CDR3 sequence: CASRMRETSQGTQYF. DNA for the CDR3: TGCGCCAGCAGAATGAGAGAGACTAGCCAGGGTACGCAGTATTTT.

This clonotype was picked up a small number of times. The V gene is TRBV5-1, the J gene TRBJ1-1; tentative D call: TRBD1 (6 bases). V was shortened by 4 bases and J by 1 base, with 11 bases between the two germline ends. This CDR3 is built from 14 residues. Germline V gene sequence: CDR1 SGHRS, CDR2 YFSETQ. CDR3 protein: CASSSLGGNTEAFF. Here the CDR3 DNA reads TGCGCCAGCAGCAGTCTAGGGGGGAACACTGAAGCTTTCTTT.

This clonotype turned up a few times. The chain combines TRBV6-2 or TRBV6-3 with TRBJ2-6; D may be TRBD1 or TRBD2 (5 bases each). The CDR3 is 18 residues long. V shed 8 bases and J shed 0 bases, with 20 bases lying between them. Germline V gene lookup returns CDR1 MNHEY and CDR2 SVGEGT. The CDR3 loop is CASGPPGRKISGANVLTF. For the CDR3, the DNA is TGTGCCAGCGGGCCCCCGGGACGGAAGATCTCTGGGGCCAACGTCCTGACTTTC.